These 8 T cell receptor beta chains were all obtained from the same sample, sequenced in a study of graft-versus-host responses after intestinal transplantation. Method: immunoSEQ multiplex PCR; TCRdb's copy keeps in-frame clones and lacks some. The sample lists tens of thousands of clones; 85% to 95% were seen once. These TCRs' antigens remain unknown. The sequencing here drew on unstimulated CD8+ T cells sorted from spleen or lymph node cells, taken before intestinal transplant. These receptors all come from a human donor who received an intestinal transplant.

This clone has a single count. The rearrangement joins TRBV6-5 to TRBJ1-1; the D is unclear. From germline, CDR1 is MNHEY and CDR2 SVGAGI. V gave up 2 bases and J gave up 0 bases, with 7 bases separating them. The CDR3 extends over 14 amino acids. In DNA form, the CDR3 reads TGTGCCAGCAGTTACGGGCAGATGAACACTGAAGCTTTCTTT. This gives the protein CASSYGQMNTEAFF.

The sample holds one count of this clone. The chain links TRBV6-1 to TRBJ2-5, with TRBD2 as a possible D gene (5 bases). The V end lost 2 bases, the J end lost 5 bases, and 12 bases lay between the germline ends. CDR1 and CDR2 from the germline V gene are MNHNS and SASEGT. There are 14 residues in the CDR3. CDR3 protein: CASSEMAGLETQYF. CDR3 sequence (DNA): TGTGCCAGCAGTGAAATGGCGGGCCTGGAGACCCAGTACTTC.

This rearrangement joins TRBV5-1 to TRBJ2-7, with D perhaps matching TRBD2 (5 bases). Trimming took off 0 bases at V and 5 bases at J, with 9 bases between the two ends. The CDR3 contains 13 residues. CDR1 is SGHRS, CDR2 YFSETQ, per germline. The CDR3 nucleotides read TGCGCCAGCAGCTTGGTACGGGGTAACGAGCAGTACTTC. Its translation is CASSLVRGNEQYF.

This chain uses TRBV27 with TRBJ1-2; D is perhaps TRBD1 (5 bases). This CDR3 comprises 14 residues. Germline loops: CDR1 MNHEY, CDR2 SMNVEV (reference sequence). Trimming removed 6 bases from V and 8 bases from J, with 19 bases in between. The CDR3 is CASSLQGGEVGYTF. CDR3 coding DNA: TGTGCCAGCAGCCTCCAGGGAGGAGAAGTGGGCTACACCTTC.

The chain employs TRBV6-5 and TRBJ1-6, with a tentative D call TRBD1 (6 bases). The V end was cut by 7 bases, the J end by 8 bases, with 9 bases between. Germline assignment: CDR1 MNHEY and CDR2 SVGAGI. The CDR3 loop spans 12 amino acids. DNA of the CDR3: TGTGCCAGCAAGGACAGCTATTCACCCCTCCACTTT. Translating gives CASKDSYSPLHF.

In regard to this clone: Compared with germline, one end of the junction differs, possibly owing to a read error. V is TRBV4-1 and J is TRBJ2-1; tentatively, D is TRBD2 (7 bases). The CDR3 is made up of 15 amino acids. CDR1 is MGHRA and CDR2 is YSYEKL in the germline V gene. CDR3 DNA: TGTGCCAGCAGCCGGGGGGCGCTCTCCTACAATGAGCAGTTCTTC. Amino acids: CASSRGALSYNEQFF.

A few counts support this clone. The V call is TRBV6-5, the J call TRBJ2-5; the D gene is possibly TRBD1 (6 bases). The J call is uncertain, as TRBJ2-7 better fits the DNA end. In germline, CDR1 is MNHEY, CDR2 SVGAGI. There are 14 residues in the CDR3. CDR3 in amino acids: CASSYSDSSYEQYF. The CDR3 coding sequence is TGTGCCAGCAGTTACTCGGACAGCTCCTACGAGCAGTACTTC.

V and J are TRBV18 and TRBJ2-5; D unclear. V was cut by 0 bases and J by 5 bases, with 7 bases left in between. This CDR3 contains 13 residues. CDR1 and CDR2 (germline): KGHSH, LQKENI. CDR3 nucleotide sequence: TGTGCCAGCTCACCACCGGGGTGGGAGACCCAGTACTTC. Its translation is CASSPPGWETQYF.